This T cell receptor (beta chain) was captured by sequencing in a study of blood T cell repertoires in COVID-19. The method was immunoSEQ multiplex PCR; TCRdb's version includes in-frame clones alone and lacks a portion of them. This sample carries hundreds of thousands of clones, roughly 90% of them seen once, and the ten largest clones take around 14%. V lost 8 bases to trimming and J lost 4 bases, with 15 bases between them. The CDR3 runs to 14 residues. Per the germline V gene, CDR1 is SNHLY and CDR2 is FYNNEI. V gene TRBV2 combines with J gene TRBJ2-4; tentative D call: TRBD2 (5 bases). This clonotype originated in a woman between 70 and 85 years old with COVID-19, enrolled during active disease. Sequencing input: peripheral blood. The CDR3 reads CASGLSSSKNIQYF. CDR3 nucleotide sequence: TGTGCCAGCGGTCTCTCTAGCAGTAAAAACATTCAGTACTTC. The complete variable domain, with remaining parts taken from reference TRBV2 and TRBJ2-4, reads EPEVTQTPSHQVTQMGQEVILRCVPISNHLYFYWYRQILGQKVEFLVSFYNNEISEKSEIFDDQFSVERPDGSNFTLKIRSTKLEDSAMYFCASGLSSSKNIQYFGAGTRLSVL.